Listed here are 4 T cell receptor beta chains from one sample, sequenced in a study of blood T cells in healthy people across ages. The authors ran a second PCR of about 6 to 12 cycles using a sample-barcoded 5' primer and a J-beta primer mix. MiXCR was run by TCRdb on the 5' RACE reads, yielding one entry per CDR3 protein. The sample lists about 1.5 million distinct CDR3 sequences; approximately 42% were seen once. Material: blood. Receptor source: a woman aged 18-35 years in good health.

The rearrangement links TRBV12-3 or TRBV12-4 to TRBJ2-1; TRBD2 aligns across 9 bases. The CDR3 totals 15 residues. The ends lost 4 bases at V and 5 bases at J; junction bases unmatched: 6. CDR3 loop: CASSSRTSANNEQFF. The CDR3 DNA reads TGTGCCAGCAGTTCACGGACTAGCGCCAACAATGAGCAGTTCTTC.

V and J are TRBV5-5 and TRBJ2-5; TRBD1 aligns across 7 bases. The J call is in doubt because the DNA end fits TRBJ2-1 better. Germline loops: CDR1 SGHKS, CDR2 YYEKEE (reference sequence). CDR3 size: 15 residues. The CDR3 nucleotides read TGTGCCAGCAGCACTCCCGGGACAGCCCAAGAGACCCAGTTCTTC. Amino acid sequence: CASSTPGTAQETQFF.

The table lists this clonotype with a few counts. The J gene is TRBJ2-2, the V gene TRBV29-1; TRBD2 is a possible D gene (5 bases). The germline CDR1 and CDR2 sequences are SQVTM and ANQGSEA. Trimming removed 3 bases at V and 6 bases at J, with 11 bases between. This CDR3 is built from 13 residues. For the CDR3, the DNA is TGCAGCGTTGATGGGCGGGTCCCCGGGGAGCTGTTTTTT. This translates into CSVDGRVPGELFF.

The V gene is TRBV11-2, the J gene TRBJ1-1; D is ambiguous. The germline V and J ends were trimmed by 1 base and 11 bases, with 11 bases remaining between them. The CDR3 is 12 residues long. Germline CDR1 and CDR2: SGHAT and FQNNGV. CDR3 sequence reads: CASSLGTSYAFF. CDR3 nucleotides: TGTGCCAGCAGCTTAGGCACATCGTACGCTTTCTTT.